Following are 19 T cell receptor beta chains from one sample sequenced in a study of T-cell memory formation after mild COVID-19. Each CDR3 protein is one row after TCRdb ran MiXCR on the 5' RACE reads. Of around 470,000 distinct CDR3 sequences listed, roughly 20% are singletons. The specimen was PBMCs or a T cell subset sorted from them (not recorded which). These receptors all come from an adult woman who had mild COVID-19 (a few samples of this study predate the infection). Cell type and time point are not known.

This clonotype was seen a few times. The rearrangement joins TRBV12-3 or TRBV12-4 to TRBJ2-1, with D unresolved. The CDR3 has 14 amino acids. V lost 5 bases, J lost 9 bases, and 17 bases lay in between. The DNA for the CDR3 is TGTGCCAGCAGTCCAATTGCCCCGGTGGCTGAGCAGTTCTTC. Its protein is CASSPIAPVAEQFF.

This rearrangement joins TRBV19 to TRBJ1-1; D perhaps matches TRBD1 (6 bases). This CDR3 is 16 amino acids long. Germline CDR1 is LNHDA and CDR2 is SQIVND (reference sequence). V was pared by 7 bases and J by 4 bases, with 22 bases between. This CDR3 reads CASISLDGTPVTEAFF. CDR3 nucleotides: TGTGCCAGTATTTCCCTGGACGGGACACCGGTCACTGAAGCTTTCTTT.

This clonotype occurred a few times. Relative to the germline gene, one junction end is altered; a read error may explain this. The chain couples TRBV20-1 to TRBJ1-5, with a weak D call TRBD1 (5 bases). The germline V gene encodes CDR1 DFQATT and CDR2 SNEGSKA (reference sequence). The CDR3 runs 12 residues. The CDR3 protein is CSARGGNQPQHF. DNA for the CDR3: TGCAGTGCAAGAGGGGGCAATCAGCCCCAGCATTTT.

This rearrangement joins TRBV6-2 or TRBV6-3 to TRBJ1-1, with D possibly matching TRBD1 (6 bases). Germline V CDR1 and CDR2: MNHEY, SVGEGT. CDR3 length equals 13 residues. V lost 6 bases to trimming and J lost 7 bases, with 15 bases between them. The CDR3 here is CASRIPGGGEAFF. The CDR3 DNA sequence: TGTGCCAGCAGGATTCCCGGAGGGGGTGAAGCTTTCTTT.

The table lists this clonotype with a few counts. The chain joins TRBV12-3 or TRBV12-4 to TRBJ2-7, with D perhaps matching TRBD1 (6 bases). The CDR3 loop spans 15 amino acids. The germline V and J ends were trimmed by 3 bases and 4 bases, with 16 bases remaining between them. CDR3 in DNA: TGTGCCAGCAGTTTTAGGGCAGGGGTTGAGTACGAGCAGTACTTC. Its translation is CASSFRAGVEYEQYF.

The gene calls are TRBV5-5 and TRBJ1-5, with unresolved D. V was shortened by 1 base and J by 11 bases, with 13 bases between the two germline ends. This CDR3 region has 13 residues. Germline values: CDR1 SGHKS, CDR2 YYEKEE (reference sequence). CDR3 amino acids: CASSLSALAAQHF. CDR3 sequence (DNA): TGTGCCAGCAGCTTGTCGGCACTCGCGGCCCAGCATTTT.

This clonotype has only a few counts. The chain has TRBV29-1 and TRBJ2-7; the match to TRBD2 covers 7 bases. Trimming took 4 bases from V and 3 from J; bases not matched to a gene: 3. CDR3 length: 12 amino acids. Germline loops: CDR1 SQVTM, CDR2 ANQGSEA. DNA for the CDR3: TGCAGCGTTGTCGGGGGGAGCTACGAGCAGTACTTC. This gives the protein CSVVGGSYEQYF.

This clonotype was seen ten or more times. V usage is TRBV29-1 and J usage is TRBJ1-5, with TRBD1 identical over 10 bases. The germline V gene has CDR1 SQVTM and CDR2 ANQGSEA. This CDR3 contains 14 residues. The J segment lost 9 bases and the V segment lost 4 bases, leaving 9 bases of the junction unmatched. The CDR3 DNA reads TGCAGCGTTGTCCTAGCGGGACAGGGGAGGCCCCAGCATTTT. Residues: CSVVLAGQGRPQHF.

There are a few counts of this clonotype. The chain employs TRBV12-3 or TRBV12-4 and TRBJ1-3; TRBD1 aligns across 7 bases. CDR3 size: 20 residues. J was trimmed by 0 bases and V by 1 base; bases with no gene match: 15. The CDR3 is CASSLDRVRTGDRSGNTIYF. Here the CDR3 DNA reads TGTGCCAGCAGTTTAGATCGGGTAAGGACAGGTGACCGCTCTGGAAACACCATATATTTT.

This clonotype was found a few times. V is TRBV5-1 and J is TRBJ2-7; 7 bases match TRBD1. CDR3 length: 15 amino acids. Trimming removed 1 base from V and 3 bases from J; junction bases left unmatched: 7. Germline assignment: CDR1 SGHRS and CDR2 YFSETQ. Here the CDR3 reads CASSLTGEIFYEQYF. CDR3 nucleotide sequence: TGCGCCAGCAGCTTGACAGGGGAGATTTTCTACGAGCAGTACTTC.

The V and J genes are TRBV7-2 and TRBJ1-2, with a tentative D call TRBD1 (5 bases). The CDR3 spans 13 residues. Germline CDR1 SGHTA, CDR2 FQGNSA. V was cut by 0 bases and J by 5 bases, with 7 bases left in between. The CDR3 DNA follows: TGTGCCAGCAGCTTAGCGGGGGTTTATGGCTACACCTTC. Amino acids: CASSLAGVYGYTF.

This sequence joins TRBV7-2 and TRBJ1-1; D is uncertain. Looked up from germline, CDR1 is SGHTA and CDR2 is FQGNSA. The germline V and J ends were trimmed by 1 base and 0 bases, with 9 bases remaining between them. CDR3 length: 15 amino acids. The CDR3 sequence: CASSLDPYMNTEAFF. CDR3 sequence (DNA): TGTGCCAGCAGCTTAGACCCGTACATGAACACTGAAGCTTTCTTT.

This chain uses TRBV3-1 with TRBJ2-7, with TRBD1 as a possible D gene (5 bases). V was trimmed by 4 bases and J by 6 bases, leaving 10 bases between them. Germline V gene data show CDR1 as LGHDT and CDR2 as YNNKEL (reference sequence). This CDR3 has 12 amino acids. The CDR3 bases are TGTGCCAGCAGCCCATCAGGGTTCGAGCAGTACTTC. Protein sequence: CASSPSGFEQYF.

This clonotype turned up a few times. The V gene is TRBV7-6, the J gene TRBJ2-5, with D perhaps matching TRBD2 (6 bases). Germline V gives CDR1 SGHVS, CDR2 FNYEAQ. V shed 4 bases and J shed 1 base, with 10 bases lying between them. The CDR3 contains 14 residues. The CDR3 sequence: CASSSRDFQETQYF. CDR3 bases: TGTGCCAGCAGCTCTCGGGACTTCCAAGAGACCCAGTACTTC.

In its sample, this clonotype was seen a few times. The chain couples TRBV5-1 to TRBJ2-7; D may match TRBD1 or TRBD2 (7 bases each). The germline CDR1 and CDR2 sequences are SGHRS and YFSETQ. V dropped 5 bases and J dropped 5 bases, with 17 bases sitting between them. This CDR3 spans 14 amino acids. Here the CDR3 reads CASSQGGGPDEQYF. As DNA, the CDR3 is TGCGCCAGCAGTCAGGGAGGGGGCCCAGACGAGCAGTACTTC.

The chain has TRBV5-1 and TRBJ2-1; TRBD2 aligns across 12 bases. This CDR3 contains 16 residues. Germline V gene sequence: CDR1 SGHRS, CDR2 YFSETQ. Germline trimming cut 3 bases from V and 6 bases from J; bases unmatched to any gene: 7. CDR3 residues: CASSWDPSGGANEQFF. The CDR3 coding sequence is TGCGCCAGCAGCTGGGACCCTAGCGGGGGGGCCAATGAGCAGTTCTTC.

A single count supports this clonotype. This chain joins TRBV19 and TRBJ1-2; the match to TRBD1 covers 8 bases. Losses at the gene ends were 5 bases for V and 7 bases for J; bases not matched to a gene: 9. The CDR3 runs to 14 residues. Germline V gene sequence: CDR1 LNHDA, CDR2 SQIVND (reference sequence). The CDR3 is CASSPGQGITGYTF. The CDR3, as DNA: TGTGCCAGTAGTCCCGGACAGGGTATAACTGGCTACACCTTC.

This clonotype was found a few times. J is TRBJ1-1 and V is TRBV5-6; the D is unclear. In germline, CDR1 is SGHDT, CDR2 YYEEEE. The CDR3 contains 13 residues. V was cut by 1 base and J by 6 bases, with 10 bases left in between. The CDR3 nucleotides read TGTGCCAGCAGCTTGTATGGGAAGTCTGAAGCTTTCTTT. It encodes CASSLYGKSEAFF.

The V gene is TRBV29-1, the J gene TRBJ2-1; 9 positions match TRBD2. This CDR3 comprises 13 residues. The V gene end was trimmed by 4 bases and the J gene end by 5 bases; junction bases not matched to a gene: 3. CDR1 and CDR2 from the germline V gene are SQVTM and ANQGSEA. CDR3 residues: CSVGGRVNNEQFF. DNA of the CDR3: TGCAGCGTTGGCGGGAGGGTGAACAATGAGCAGTTCTTC.